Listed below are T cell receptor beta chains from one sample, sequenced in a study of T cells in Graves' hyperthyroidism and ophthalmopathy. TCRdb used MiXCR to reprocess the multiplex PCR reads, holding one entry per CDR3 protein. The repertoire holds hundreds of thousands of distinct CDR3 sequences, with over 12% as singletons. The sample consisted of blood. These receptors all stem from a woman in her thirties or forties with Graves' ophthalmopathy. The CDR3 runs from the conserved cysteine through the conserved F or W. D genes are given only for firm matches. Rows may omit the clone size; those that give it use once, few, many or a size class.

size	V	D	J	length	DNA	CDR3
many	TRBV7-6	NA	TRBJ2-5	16	TGTGCCAGCAGACTCGCGACAGGCTACGGTGGGGAGACCCAGTACTTC	CASRLATGYGGETQYF
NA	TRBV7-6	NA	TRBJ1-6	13	TGTGCCAGCAGCCCACAGAGAAATTCACCCCTCCACTTT	CASSPQRNSPLHF
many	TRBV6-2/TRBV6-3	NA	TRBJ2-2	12	TGTGCCAGCAGTTACCTCACCGGGGAGCTGTTTTTT	CASSYLTGELFF
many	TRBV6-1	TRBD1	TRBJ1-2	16	TGTGCCAGCAGTGAAACGACAGGGACATTAGTTGATGGCTACACCTTC	CASSETTGTLVDGYTF
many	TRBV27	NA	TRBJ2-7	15	TGTGCCAGCAGCGGGACAAGGACGAGCTCCTACGAGCAGTACTTC	CASSGTRTSSYEQYF
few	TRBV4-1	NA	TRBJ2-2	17	TGCGCCAGCAGCCAAGAAGTGGCTCTAGTCAATGCCGGGGAGCTGTTTTTT	CASSQEVALVNAGELFF
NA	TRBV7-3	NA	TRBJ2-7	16	TGTGCCAGCAGCTTAAGTGGGGCAGGGTCAGCCTACGAGCAGTACTTC	CASSLSGAGSAYEQYF
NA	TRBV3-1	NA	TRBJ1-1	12	TGTGCCAGCAGCCGAGGGAGCACTGAAGCTTTCTTT	CASSRGSTEAFF
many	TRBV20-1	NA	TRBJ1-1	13	TGCAGTGCTGGATCCGGGACAAACACTGAAGCTTTCTTT	CSAGSGTNTEAFF
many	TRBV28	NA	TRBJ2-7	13	TGTGCCAGCAGTACTAGTAGTAACTACGAGCAGTACTTC	CASSTSSNYEQYF
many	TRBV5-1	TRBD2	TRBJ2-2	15	TGCGCCAGCAGCTCTAGCGGGAGTATCACCGGGGAGCTGTTTTTT	CASSSSGSITGELFF
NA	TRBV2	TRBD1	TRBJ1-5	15	TGTGCCAGTGTAGAGAGGACAGGGCCGAATCAGCCCCAGCATTTT	CASVERTGPNQPQHF
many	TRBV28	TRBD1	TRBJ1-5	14	TGTGCCACTGGGACAGGTCTGGAGAATCAGCCCCAGCATTTT	CATGTGLENQPQHF
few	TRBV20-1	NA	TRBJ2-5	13	TGCAGTGCTAGAGTTGGACACCAAGAGACCCAGTACTTC	CSARVGHQETQYF
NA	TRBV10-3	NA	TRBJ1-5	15	TGTGCCATCAGGAAACAGGATGATAGCAATCAGCCCCAGCATTTT	CAIRKQDDSNQPQHF
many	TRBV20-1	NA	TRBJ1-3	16	TGCAGTGCTAGAGATGAGGGACTAGACTCTGGAAACACCATATATTTT	CSARDEGLDSGNTIYF
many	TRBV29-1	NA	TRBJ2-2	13	TGCAGCGTTGACGGGATGAGGACCGGGGAGCTGTTTTTT	CSVDGMRTGELFF
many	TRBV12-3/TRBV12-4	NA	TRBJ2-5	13	TGTGCCAGCCGACAGTTATCACAAGAGACCCAGTACTTC	CASRQLSQETQYF
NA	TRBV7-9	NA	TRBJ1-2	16	TGTGCCAGCAGCTTAGTCGGGTACAGGGCTAACTATGGCTACACCTTC	CASSLVGYRANYGYTF
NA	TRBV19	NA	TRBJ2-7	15	TGTGCCAGTAGTATCGCCGGGACACCAGACTACGAGCAGTACTTC	CASSIAGTPDYEQYF
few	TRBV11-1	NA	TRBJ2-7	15	TGTGCCAGCAGCTTAGGGGCGGGACCTTCCTACGAGCAGTACTTC	CASSLGAGPSYEQYF
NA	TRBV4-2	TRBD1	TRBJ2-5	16	TGTGCCAGCAGCCCCCATTTGGGACAGGGTGGCGAGACCCAGTACTTC	CASSPHLGQGGETQYF
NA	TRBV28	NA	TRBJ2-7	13	TGTGCCAGCAGAACCTCAGGGCTCCACGAGCAGTACTTC	CASRTSGLHEQYF
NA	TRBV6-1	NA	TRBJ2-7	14	TGTGCCAGCAGGGGAGGACAGTACTCCTACGAGCAGTACTTC	CASRGGQYSYEQYF
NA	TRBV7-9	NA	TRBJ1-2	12	TGTGCCAGCAGCTTGTTAATAGATGGCTACACCTTC	CASSLLIDGYTF